A single sample gave rise to the 2 T cell receptor beta chains below, sequenced in a study of T cell repertoires in cytomegalovirus infection. These receptors' antigens are unknown. One entry per CDR3 protein results from TCRdb running MiXCR on the reads. The table includes hundreds of thousands of distinct CDR3 sequences, roughly a third detected once. The sample here was cultured PBMCs, taken from culture after CMV antigen stimulation. The receptors originated from a human donor in good health (CMV status not recorded). Some clones in this sample may be carry-over from other donors' samples.

This clonotype has only a few counts. This sequence joins TRBV6-5 and TRBJ2-5; D may be TRBD2 (5 bases). CDR1 and CDR2 (germline): MNHEY, SVGAGI. The V end lost 8 bases, the J end lost 5 bases, and 18 bases lay between the germline ends. The CDR3 sequence is 14 residues long. The CDR3 sequence is CASRKRSSGETQYF. CDR3 bases: TGTGCCAGCCGGAAGCGGAGCTCCGGGGAGACCCAGTACTTC.

This chain uses TRBV7-8 with TRBJ2-3, with D unresolved. The CDR3 extends over 14 amino acids. The germline V gene has CDR1 SGHVS and CDR2 FQNEAQ. Between the trimmed V and J ends, which lost 4 bases and 4 bases, there was a span of 12 bases. The CDR3 here is CASSSSVAADTQYF. The CDR3 bases are TGTGCCAGCAGCTCAAGTGTGGCGGCAGATACGCAGTATTTT.